This T cell receptor beta chain appears in the sequencing data of a study of T cells in Graves' hyperthyroidism and ophthalmopathy. Disease duration under 2 months; hyperthyroidism patients were aged 18 to 65. This clonotype was seen repeatedly, ten times or more. Using RNA transcripts as the source, TCR beta CDR3 regions were amplified. An initial round of RT-PCR targeting the TCR CDR3 relied on the HTBI primer set. Using its own MiXCR run on the multiplex PCR reads, TCRdb lists one record per CDR3 protein. The table includes a few hundred thousand distinct CDR3 sequences, around 20% detected once. Germline CDR1 MNHNS, CDR2 SASEGT. This CDR3 has 15 residues. V was pared by 5 bases and J by 3 bases, with 16 bases between.

This clonotype originated in a man aged 18 to 29 with Graves' hyperthyroidism. The chain joins TRBV6-1 to TRBJ2-5, with D unresolved. Sequenced material: blood. In nucleotides, the CDR3 is TGTGCCAGCAGTCCCTATCTAACCGCCAAAGAGACCCAGTACTTC. Amino acids: CASSPYLTAKETQYF.